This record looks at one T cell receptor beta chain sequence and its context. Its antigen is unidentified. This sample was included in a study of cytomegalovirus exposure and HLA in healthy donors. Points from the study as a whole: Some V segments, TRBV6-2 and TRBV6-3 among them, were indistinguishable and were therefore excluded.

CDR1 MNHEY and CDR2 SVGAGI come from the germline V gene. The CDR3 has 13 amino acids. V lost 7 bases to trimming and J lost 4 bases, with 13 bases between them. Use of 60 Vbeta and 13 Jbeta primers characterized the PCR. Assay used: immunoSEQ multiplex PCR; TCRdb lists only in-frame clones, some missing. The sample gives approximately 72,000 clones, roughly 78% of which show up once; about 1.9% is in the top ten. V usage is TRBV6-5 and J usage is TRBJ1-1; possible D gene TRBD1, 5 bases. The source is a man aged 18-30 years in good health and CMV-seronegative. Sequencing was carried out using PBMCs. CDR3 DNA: TGTGCCAGCATCGGTAGGGGTTCCACTGAAGCTTTCTTT. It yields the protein CASIGRGSTEAFF.